These T cell receptor beta chains were read from a single sample in a study of Ad26.COV2.S vaccination and SARS-CoV-2 variants. Sequencing used immunoSEQ multiplex PCR; TCRdb keeps in-frame clones, though not all of them. The sample yields around 340,000 clones, 86% seen once. The sample in question was peripheral blood, obtained in a trial of Ad26.COV2.S vaccine versus placebo. These receptors were taken from a person between 18 and 59 years old who received the Ad26.COV2.S COVID-19 vaccine or a placebo. Each CDR3 is given with its conserved first and last residue.

>15|TRBV10-2|TRBJ1-4
CASSWGRGPNEKLFF
>18|TRBV7-2|TRBJ2-3
CASRLAGGSLLGTDTQYF
>17|TRBV28|TRBJ2-1
CASSLPIPRRAGGEQFF
>15|TRBV28|TRBJ2-1
CASSNQGLQNNEQFF
>17|TRBV7-9|TRBJ2-7
CASSLLPSERGSYEQYF
>15|TRBV2|TRBJ2-4
CASSGQRGTKNIQYF
>15|TRBV6-5|TRBJ2-1
CASMIFPYKGHKQFF
>15|TRBV24-1|TRBJ2-7
CATSEGTGGSYEQYF
>14|TRBV11-2|TRBJ2-7
CASSLGGTSYEQYF
>15|TRBV20-1|TRBJ2-1
CSASRLAGNYNEQFF
>14|TRBV7-9|TRBJ2-7
CASSQLQEGHEQYF
>15|TRBV11-2|TRBJ1-6
CASSPLRGANSPLHF
>18|TRBV11-2|TRBJ1-2
CASSLDLFTGGAGYGYTF
>15|TRBV2|TRBJ1-6
CASSPTGKINSPLHF
>13|TRBV12-3/TRBV12-4|TRBJ1-1
CASTPDGNTEAFF
>15|TRBV7-6|TRBJ2-1
CASSLSGGARNEQFF
>14|TRBV18|TRBJ2-1
CASSPGGLTNEQFF
>13|TRBV27|TRBJ2-2
CASSRVGAGELFF
>15|TRBV18|TRBJ2-2
CASSPPSGSVGELFF
>13|TRBV5-1|TRBJ1-1
CASSGTVNTEAFF
>16|TRBV7-9|TRBJ2-3
CASSFRDRASTDTQYF
>13|TRBV6-1|TRBJ2-3
CASSERGTDTQYF
>16|TRBV19|TRBJ2-5
CASSIYSNRNQETQYF
>14|TRBV4-3|TRBJ2-2
CASSQDYNTGELFF